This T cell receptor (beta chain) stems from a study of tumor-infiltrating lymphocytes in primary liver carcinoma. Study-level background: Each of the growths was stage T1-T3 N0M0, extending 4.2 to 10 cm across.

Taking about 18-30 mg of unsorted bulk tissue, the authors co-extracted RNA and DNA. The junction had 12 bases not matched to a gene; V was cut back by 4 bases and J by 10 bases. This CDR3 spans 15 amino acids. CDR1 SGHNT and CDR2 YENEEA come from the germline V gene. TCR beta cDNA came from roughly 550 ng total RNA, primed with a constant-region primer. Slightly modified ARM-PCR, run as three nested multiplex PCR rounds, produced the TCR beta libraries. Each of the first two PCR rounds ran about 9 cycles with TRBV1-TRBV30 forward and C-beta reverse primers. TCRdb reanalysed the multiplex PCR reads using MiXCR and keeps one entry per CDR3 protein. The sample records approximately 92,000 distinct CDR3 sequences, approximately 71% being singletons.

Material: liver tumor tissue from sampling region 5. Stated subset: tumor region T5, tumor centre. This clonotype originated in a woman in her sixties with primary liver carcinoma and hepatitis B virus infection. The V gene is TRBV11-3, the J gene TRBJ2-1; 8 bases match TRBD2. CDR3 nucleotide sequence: TGTGCCAGCAGCTCAAGCGGGACTAGAAGTAACGAGCAGTTCTTC. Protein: CASSSSGTRSNEQFF.